Following are 27 T cell receptor beta chains from one sample sequenced in a study of breast tumors, draining lymph nodes, adjacent tissues. TCRdb fed the multiplex PCR reads into MiXCR, producing one record per CDR3 protein. The profile shows a few hundred thousand distinct CDR3 sequences, less than 40% of them singletons. Breast cancer patients provided tissue from their axillary draining lymph nodes. The sequenced sample consisted of axillary lymph node tissue. These receptors were obtained from a female donor with breast cancer. Some clones in this sample may be carry-over from other donors' samples.

This clonotype was picked up many times. The chain couples TRBV4-1 to TRBJ2-7; D is possibly TRBD2 (6 bases). V lost 3 bases and J lost 0, with 12 bases in between. The length of the CDR3 is 15 residues. CDR1 is MGHRA and CDR2 is YSYEKL in the germline V gene. This CDR3 is CASSQGLTSSYEQYF. CDR3 nucleotide sequence: TGCGCCAGCAGCCAGGGACTGACCTCCTCCTACGAGCAGTACTTC.

This clonotype was counted between two and nine times. This sequence may be a read error, since a much larger clone differs from it by one base. The rearrangement links TRBV20-1 to TRBJ1-2; D is uncertain. Germline V gene lookup returns CDR1 DFQATT and CDR2 SNEGSKA (reference sequence). The CDR3 covers 13 residues. DNA of the CDR3: TGCAGTGCTTCCGACAAAACCGGGTATGCCTACACCTTC. Its translation is CSASDKTGYAYTF.

This clonotype was observed at least ten times. The V and J genes are TRBV5-1 and TRBJ2-7; TRBD1 matches at 12 bases. This CDR3 has 15 residues. The junction had 11 bases not matched to a gene; V was cut back by 3 bases and J by 10 bases. CDR1 is SGHRS and CDR2 is YFSETQ in the germline V gene. CDR3 amino acids: CASSSRDRGQGEQYF. Written as DNA, the CDR3 is TGCGCCAGCAGCTCCCGGGACAGGGGGCAGGGTGAACAGTACTTC.

This clonotype was seen at least ten times. The chain is built from TRBV11-2 and TRBJ2-3; 8 nucleotides align to TRBD2. The junction had 5 bases not matched to a gene; V was cut back by 0 bases and J by 3 bases. The V gene's germline CDR1 is SGHAT and CDR2 FQNNGV. The CDR3 extends over 16 amino acids. The CDR3 reads CASSLDAGGGTDTQYF. The CDR3 DNA is TGTGCCAGCAGCTTAGATGCGGGGGGCGGTACAGATACGCAGTATTTT.

This chain connects TRBV7-2 to TRBJ1-2; D uncertain. The V end lost 2 bases, the J end lost 2 bases, and 15 bases lay between the germline ends. CDR3 size: 16 residues. Germline V gene data show CDR1 as SGHTA and CDR2 as FQGNSA. The CDR3 reads CASSLSAGGPNYGYTF. The CDR3 DNA follows: TGTGCCAGCAGCTTATCAGCGGGAGGGCCGAACTATGGCTACACCTTC.

The sample holds many counts of this clonotype. CDR3 sequence reads: CASSFGYDNEQFF. CDR3 coding DNA: TGTGCCAGCAGCTTCGGCTACGACAATGAGCAGTTCTTC. J is TRBJ2-1 and V is TRBV7-9; D is unresolved. Germline V gene sequence: CDR1 SEHNR, CDR2 FQNEAQ (reference sequence). The V and J ends lost 3 bases and 5 bases respectively, with 8 bases between them. CDR3 length equals 13 residues. Full variable domain (outside the CDR3, taken from reference TRBV7-9 and TRBJ2-1): DTGVSQNPRHKITKRGQNVTFRCDPISEHNRLYWYRQTLGQGPEFLTYFQNEAQLEKSRLLSDRFSAERPKGSFSTLEIQRTEQGDSAMYLCASSFGYDNEQFFGPGTRLTVL.

This clonotype was seen at least ten times. This chain connects TRBV12-3 or TRBV12-4 to TRBJ1-2, with 7 bases matching TRBD1. The CDR3 sequence is 13 residues long. Trimming at V came to 5 bases and at J to 5 bases, leaving 5 bases not matched to a gene. The CDR3 DNA follows: TGTGCCAGCAGTCCAGGGGGAGGGTATGGCTACACCTTC. Translating it yields CASSPGGGYGYTF.

This clonotype came up many times. The genes are TRBV19 and TRBJ2-1; 7 nucleotides align to TRBD2. Unmatched junction bases numbered 3, after V lost 7 bases and J lost 9 bases. This CDR3 comprises 11 residues. CDR1 and CDR2 (germline): LNHDA, SQIVND (reference sequence). This chain's CDR3 is CASTRGVEQFF. CDR3 bases: TGTGCCAGTACTCGGGGGGTTGAGCAGTTCTTC.

This clonotype was detected many times. The chain joins TRBV20-1 to TRBJ2-7; D gene uncertain. The CDR3 covers 11 residues. Germline V CDR1 and CDR2: DFQATT, SNEGSKA (reference sequence). V was cut by 5 bases and J by 3 bases, with 8 bases left in between. CDR3 in DNA: TGCAGTGCTGACCATCTCTACGAGCAGTACTTC. Protein sequence: CSADHLYEQYF.

The chain is built from TRBV5-6 and TRBJ2-7, with D perhaps TRBD2 (5 bases). Trimming pared 4 bases from V and 3 bases from J, leaving 17 bases between. The CDR3 is 15 residues long. CDR1 and CDR2 (germline): SGHDT, YYEEEE. The CDR3 sequence: CASSQDSSGFYEQYF. The DNA of the CDR3 is TGTGCCAGCAGCCAAGATTCAAGCGGATTCTACGAGCAGTACTTC. Full variable domain (remainder filled in from reference TRBV5-6 and TRBJ2-7): DAGVTQSPTHLIKTRGQQVTLRCSPKSGHDTVSWYQQALGQGPQFIFQYYEEEERQRGNFPDRFSGHQFPNYSSELNVNALLLGDSALYLCASSQDSSGFYEQYFGPGTRLTVT.

This clonotype was detected many times. This chain uses TRBV7-9 with TRBJ2-5; TRBD2 matches 11 bases. Germline V gene sequence: CDR1 SEHNR, CDR2 FQNEAQ (reference sequence). The CDR3 is made up of 18 amino acids. V dropped 2 bases and J dropped 5; count of bases not matched to a gene: 13. The CDR3 coding sequence is TGTGCCAGCAGCTTAAGGGACAACTTAGCGGGAGGGCCGGAGACCCAGTACTTC. Its translation is CASSLRDNLAGGPETQYF.

This chain links TRBV20-1 with TRBJ1-5; unclear D gene. V was clipped by 0 bases and J by 14 bases, with 23 bases between them. This CDR3 region has 15 residues. Germline CDR1 DFQATT, CDR2 SNEGSKA (reference sequence). The CDR3 bases are TGCAGTGCTAGAGAAGGACTAGCGGGAGGGAGGAATGAGCATTTT. It translates to CSAREGLAGGRNEHF.

As regards this clonotype: This could be a read error, since a much larger clone is one nucleotide away. The J gene is TRBJ1-2, the V gene TRBV5-6, with D unclear. V dropped 3 bases and J dropped 3 bases, with 9 bases sitting between them. Per the germline V gene, CDR1 is SGHDT and CDR2 is YYEEEE. The CDR3 loop spans 13 amino acids. In nucleotides, the CDR3 is TGTGCCAGCAGCTCGGAAACAGACTATGGCTACACCTTC. It encodes CASSSETDYGYTF.

The chain is built from TRBV2 and TRBJ2-3; 11 bases map to TRBD1. The V and J ends lost 5 bases and 9 bases, in that order; junction bases with no gene match: 4. The CDR3 covers 13 residues. Germline V gives CDR1 SNHLY, CDR2 FYNNEI. This chain's CDR3 is CASSRDRGGTQYF. The CDR3 DNA reads as TGTGCCAGCAGTCGGGACAGGGGGGGAACGCAGTATTTT. Based on the CDR3 plus reference TRBV2 and TRBJ2-3, the full variable domain is EPEVTQTPSHQVTQMGQEVILRCVPISNHLYFYWYRQILGQKVEFLVSFYNNEISEKSEIFDDQFSVERPDGSNFTLKIRSTKLEDSAMYFCASSRDRGGTQYFGPGTRLTVL.

This clonotype was seen a handful of times. A much larger clone is a single base away; this may be a read error. The DNA for the CDR3 is TGCGCCACCCACCCTGGCGGGGATACGGGTGTCTACACCTTC. Encoded protein: CATHPGGDTGVYTF. The chain has TRBV5-1 and TRBJ1-2; D unresolved. V dropped 9 bases and J dropped 10 bases, with 25 bases sitting between them. CDR1 and CDR2 from the germline V gene are SGHRS and YFSETQ. The length of the CDR3 is 14 residues.

Ten or more counts support this clonotype. CDR3 coding DNA: TGTGCCAGCAGCTTAGGACTAGCGGGGGGGATGAACACCGGGGAGCTGTTTTTT. The encoded protein is CASSLGLAGGMNTGELFF. The chain is built from TRBV7-6 and TRBJ2-2; the match to TRBD2 covers 14 bases. CDR1 and CDR2 from the germline V gene are SGHVS and FNYEAQ. The CDR3 is 18 amino acids. The ends lost 1 base at V and 1 base at J; junction bases unmatched: 2.

This clonotype was counted many times. The DNA of the CDR3 is TGTGCCAGCAGCAGAGGACTACCTGGGGCCAACGTCCTGACTTTC. As protein: CASSRGLPGANVLTF. The gene calls are TRBV9 and TRBJ2-6, with D possibly being TRBD2 (6 bases). The length of the CDR3 is 15 residues. In germline, CDR1 is SGDLS, CDR2 YYNGEE. V was clipped by 4 bases and J by 2 bases, with 10 bases between them.

This clonotype was picked up many times. The genes are TRBV6-1 and TRBJ2-7; D ambiguous. Germline V lookup: CDR1 MNHNS, CDR2 SASEGT. V gave up 1 base and J gave up 5 bases, with 9 bases separating them. This CDR3 spans 13 amino acids. The CDR3 sequence is CASSEVGLDEQYF. The CDR3, as DNA: TGTGCCAGCAGTGAAGTAGGGTTGGACGAGCAGTACTTC.

This clonotype was picked up many times. V is TRBV19 and J is TRBJ2-2; no definite D call. In germline, CDR1 is LNHDA, CDR2 SQIVND (reference sequence). The CDR3 has 11 residues. Trimming stripped 5 bases from V and 3 bases from J, with 1 base between. The chain's CDR3 is CASSYTGELFF. The CDR3 region has the DNA TGTGCCAGTAGTTACACCGGGGAGCTGTTTTTT.

The chain recombines TRBV6-5 with TRBJ2-7, with 8 bases that match TRBD2. This CDR3 is built from 14 residues. Germline V lookup: CDR1 MNHEY, CDR2 SVGAGI. Trimming at V came to 8 bases and at J to 0 bases, leaving 6 bases not matched to a gene. The CDR3 region has the DNA TGTGCCAGCGTACCGGGGGGGAGCTCCTACGAGCAGTACTTC. Translation gives CASVPGGSSYEQYF.

This clonotype was seen many times. The chain is built from TRBV9 and TRBJ1-4; D perhaps matches TRBD1 (5 bases). The CDR3 is made up of 14 amino acids. V dropped 6 bases and J dropped 6 bases, with 15 bases sitting between them. The V gene's germline CDR1 is SGDLS and CDR2 YYNGEE. CDR3 in amino acids: CASTPGPRHEKLFF. CDR3 nucleotide sequence: TGTGCCAGCACCCCGGGACCGAGGCATGAAAAACTGTTTTTT.

Turning to this clonotype: One base away lies a much larger clone, so this may be a sequencing read error. The V and J genes are TRBV18 and TRBJ2-7; D may be TRBD2 (6 bases). Germline V lookup: CDR1 KGHSH, CDR2 LQKENI. CDR3 length: 13 residues. The CDR3 nucleotides read TGTGTCAGCACCGGAGGGGACTTCTACGAGCAGTACTTC. This sequence encodes CVSTGGDFYEQYF.

About this clonotype: A clone one base away is much larger, so this may be a read error. V is TRBV3-1 and J is TRBJ1-6; D remains ambiguous. This CDR3 region has 14 residues. Germline assignment: CDR1 LGHDT and CDR2 YNNKEL (reference sequence). The CDR3 sequence: CAGSPGKRTSPLHF. DNA of the CDR3: TGTGCCGGCAGCCCGGGGAAAAGGACTTCACCCCTCCACTTT. Based on the CDR3 plus reference TRBV3-1 and TRBJ1-6, the full variable domain is DTAVSQTPKYLVTQMGNDKSIKCEQNLGHDTMYWYKQDSKKFLKIMFSYNNKELIINETVPNRFSPKSPDKAHLNLHINSLELGDSAVYFCAGSPGKRTSPLHFGNGTRLTVT.

This clonotype has at least ten counts. The chain couples TRBV7-9 to TRBJ1-6; 11 positions agree with TRBD1. V lost 0 bases, J lost 9 bases, and 4 bases stayed unmatched. Per the germline V gene, CDR1 is SEHNR and CDR2 is FQNEAQ (reference sequence). The CDR3 is made up of 16 amino acids. The CDR3 DNA reads TGTGCCAGCAGCTTAGCGCAGGGACAGGGGGGTTCACCCCTCCACTTT. The encoded protein is CASSLAQGQGGSPLHF.

This clonotype was seen many times. The V call is TRBV7-9, the J call TRBJ1-5; a weak D match, TRBD1 (5 bases). Germline CDR1 reads SEHNR; CDR2 reads FQNEAQ (reference sequence). The CDR3 totals 13 residues. V was pared by 2 bases and J by 7 bases, with 9 bases between. The CDR3 reads CASSLQGTQPQHF. In nucleotides, the CDR3 is TGTGCCAGCAGCTTACAGGGTACACAGCCCCAGCATTTT.

This clonotype turned up a few times. The chain uses TRBV7-2 and TRBJ2-7; 8 bases fit TRBD2. The CDR3 has 13 residues. From germline, CDR1 is SGHTA and CDR2 FQGNSA. V lost 5 bases, J lost 3 bases, and 3 bases stayed unmatched. CDR3 bases: TGTGCCAGCAGCCGGGGGGGCGTCTACGAGCAGTACTTC. As protein: CASSRGGVYEQYF.

CDR3 bases: TGTGCCAGCAGGGGACAGGGAGTTGGCTACACCTTC. Its protein product is CASRGQGVGYTF. J is TRBJ1-2 and V is TRBV25-1, with 9 bases identical to TRBD1. Trimming removed 6 bases from V and 7 bases from J; junction bases left unmatched: 3. The CDR3 is 12 residues long. CDR1 and CDR2 from the germline V gene are MGHDK and SYGVNS.